A single sample is the source of the 9 T cell receptor beta chains below, sequenced in a study of cytomegalovirus exposure and HLA in healthy donors. Both 60 Vbeta primers and 13 Jbeta primers went into the PCR. Assay used: immunoSEQ multiplex PCR; TCRdb lists only in-frame clones, some missing. The sample consists of about 140,000 clones, 85% to 90% of them appearing once. Sequencing was done on a sample of PBMCs. These receptors were obtained from a young woman in good health and CMV-seronegative.

This clone was seen only once. The chain joins TRBV7-9 to TRBJ2-5; possible D gene TRBD1, 5 bases. Trimming stripped 5 bases from V and 5 bases from J, with 18 bases between. The CDR3 has 15 amino acids. From germline, CDR1 is SEHNR and CDR2 FQNEAQ (reference sequence). The CDR3 sequence: CASSNFVGAEETQYF. In DNA, the CDR3 is TGTGCCAGCAGCAACTTCGTAGGGGCCGAGGAGACCCAGTACTTC.

This chain connects TRBV5-4 to TRBJ2-7, with 7 bases identical to TRBD2. Germline lookup yields CDR1 SGHNT and CDR2 YYREEE (reference sequence). Germline trimming cut 1 base from V and 0 bases from J; bases unmatched to any gene: 4. The CDR3 has 15 amino acids. CDR3 protein: CASSLSSGSSYEQYF. The CDR3 DNA reads TGTGCCAGCAGCTTGTCTAGCGGTAGCTCCTACGAGCAGTACTTC.

The V call is TRBV15, the J call TRBJ2-3, with D unresolved. The V end was cut by 1 base, the J end by 2 bases, with 13 bases between. Germline V gene sequence: CDR1 LNHNV, CDR2 YYDKDF (reference sequence). The CDR3 sequence is 16 residues long. The CDR3 bases are TGTGCCACCAGCAGAGCAGGCGCCTTTACCACAGATACGCAGTATTTT. Translation gives CATSRAGAFTTDTQYF.

This clone was recorded once. The chain has TRBV6-6 and TRBJ2-3; 9 bases fit TRBD1. Germline CDR1 MNHNY, CDR2 SVGAGI (reference sequence). The CDR3 runs 16 residues. V shed 5 bases, J shed 8 bases, and the junction held 14 bases outside the gene matches. The CDR3 DNA is TGTGCCAGCAGTCCGAAGGGGACAGGGTTATTAGGTACGCAGTATTTT. It encodes CASSPKGTGLLGTQYF.

This clone was detected only once. The V call is TRBV10-2, the J call TRBJ2-2, with 7 nucleotides matching TRBD1. CDR3 length equals 13 residues. With V trimmed by 9 bases and J by 1 base, 2 bases remained unmatched. The V gene's germline CDR1 is WSHSY and CDR2 SAAADI. This chain's CDR3 is CASGTENTGELFF. CDR3 DNA sequence: TGCGCCAGTGGGACAGAGAACACCGGGGAGCTGTTTTTT.

The chain combines TRBV6-5 with TRBJ2-5, with D hard to call. The CDR3 is 14 residues long. The ends were cut back, 9 bases at V and 7 bases at J, with 21 bases in the middle. The germline V gene encodes CDR1 MNHEY and CDR2 SVGAGI. CDR3 residues: CASFPLGSPRTQYF. CDR3 DNA: TGTGCCAGTTTTCCCCTTGGTTCCCCCAGGACCCAGTACTTC.

The chain combines TRBV7-9 with TRBJ2-2, with D maybe TRBD2 (6 bases). Trimming took off 2 bases at V and 6 bases at J, with 22 bases between the two ends. This CDR3 is built from 18 residues. In germline, CDR1 is SEHNR, CDR2 FQNEAQ (reference sequence). The CDR3 here is CASSLRSWWEATPGELFF. The CDR3 DNA sequence: TGTGCCAGCAGCTTAAGGTCATGGTGGGAGGCCACCCCCGGGGAGCTGTTTTTT.

The chain is built from TRBV18 and TRBJ2-3; weak D call: TRBD2 (6 bases). V was pared by 0 bases and J by 5 bases, with 6 bases between. Germline V gene lookup returns CDR1 KGHSH and CDR2 LQKENI. The CDR3 loop spans 13 amino acids. CDR3 amino acids: CASSPPGGDTQYF. CDR3 in DNA: TGTGCCAGCTCACCACCGGGAGGAGATACGCAGTATTTT.

CDR3 protein: CASSLATLKEQFF. For the CDR3, the DNA is TGCGCCAGCAGCTTGGCTACCCTGAAAGAGCAGTTCTTC. The J gene is TRBJ2-1, the V gene TRBV5-1; D gene uncertain. Between the trimmed V and J ends, which lost 0 bases and 10 bases, there was a span of 11 bases. The CDR3 contains 13 residues. Looked up from germline, CDR1 is SGHRS and CDR2 is YFSETQ.